The rows below give T cell receptor beta chains drawn from one sample of a study of blood T cell repertoires in COVID-19. Generated by immunoSEQ multiplex PCR, the TCRdb table keeps only in-frame clones and is missing some. The repertoire consists of 150,000 to 200,000 clones, with approximately 91% occurring once and the leading ten covering 2.1%. What was sequenced was peripheral blood. These receptors all come from a man aged 70-80 years with active or convalescent COVID-19. Each CDR3 is given without its conserved first and last residue. Size values are once, few and many counts, or a class for expanded clones, and some rows have none.

V gene	J gene	clone size	CDR3 protein
TRBV10-3	TRBJ1-3	NA	ATNRDPGNTIY
TRBV5-8	TRBJ2-6	NA	ASSFLGANVLT
TRBV2	TRBJ2-7	NA	ASTPGEVGEQY
TRBV7-6	TRBJ1-6	NA	ASSLEEGYNSPLH
TRBV3-1/TRBV3-2	TRBJ2-5	NA	ASSRGSGETQY
TRBV5-1	TRBJ2-1	NA	ASSLGGRVREWGQF
TRBV27	TRBJ2-3	NA	ASRREGVSDTQY
TRBV28	TRBJ1-5	NA	ASSSTGSRNQPQH
TRBV16	TRBJ1-2	NA	ASSLRAAQDFYGYT
TRBV6-5	TRBJ2-7	NA	ASSRTVSYEQY
TRBV30	TRBJ1-6	NA	AWKTVDNSPLH
TRBV21-1	TRBJ2-7	NA	ASSPVGIYEQY
TRBV12-5	TRBJ2-1	NA	ASGHPQLAGESNEQF
TRBV19	TRBJ2-3	NA	ATSLGASDTQY
TRBV5-4	TRBJ1-6	NA	ASSFGTGVAPLH
TRBV6-1	TRBJ2-1	NA	ASSEQAVSYNEQF
TRBV19	TRBJ1-4	NA	ASIDGGQDEKLF
TRBV2	TRBJ2-3	once	ASRDGTSGITDTQY
TRBV28	TRBJ2-7	NA	ASSATGPRSTYEQY
TRBV10-3	TRBJ1-1	NA	AISESGQFMNTEAF
TRBV3-1/TRBV3-2	TRBJ1-2	NA	ASSQDLVRSYGYT
TRBV9	TRBJ2-7	NA	ASSLTEGVDYEQY
TRBV19	TRBJ2-7	NA	ASRDNYEQY
TRBV2	TRBJ2-5	NA	ASNIAGGVETQY
TRBV27	TRBJ2-5	NA	ASSSPGEETQY
TRBV6-5	TRBJ1-5	NA	ASSPPGTGGGPQH
TRBV15	TRBJ2-5	NA	ATSRDPLGGETQY
TRBV15	TRBJ1-1	once	ATSGFIPNTEAF
TRBV5-5	TRBJ2-5	few	ASSLGDRGEGETQY
TRBV30	TRBJ2-5	once	AWSVSGETQY
TRBV27	TRBJ2-1	NA	ATVQGESYNEQF
TRBV11-3	TRBJ2-7	NA	ASSSTGTSYEQY
TRBV10-3	TRBJ1-1	NA	ATRVGTVATEAF
TRBV7-8	TRBJ2-7	NA	ASSLGQVSYEQY
TRBV29-1	TRBJ1-2	NA	SVRQGDYGYT
TRBV12-3/TRBV12-4	TRBJ1-5	NA	ASSLAEHQPQH
TRBV5-6	TRBJ2-1	NA	ASSSRWSSYNEQF
TRBV25-1	TRBJ1-3	NA	ASSYDRHAGNTIY
TRBV10-3	TRBJ2-7	NA	AIRRRQGTPYEQY
TRBV6-1	TRBJ2-7	NA	ASSDGQSGQY
TRBV11-2	TRBJ2-7	NA	ASSLGTGFREQY
TRBV5-5	TRBJ2-7	NA	ASRETGTGGWYEQY
TRBV28	TRBJ1-1	NA	ASSLSGPTGGSGQAF
TRBV18	TRBJ2-1	NA	ASSPQLAGATEQF
TRBV19	TRBJ1-2	NA	AARGRTRGDNYGYT
TRBV24-1	TRBJ1-2	NA	ATSVGTGDNYGYT
TRBV6-5	TRBJ2-3	NA	ASSSTSGRINTQY
TRBV29-1	TRBJ2-7	NA	SVELIAGTPGSGTYEQY
TRBV5-1	TRBJ1-4	NA	ASSLGGVNEKLF
TRBV5-1	TRBJ2-1	NA	ASSPGLNNEQF